This TCR beta chain originates from a study of CD8 T cells in Susac syndrome. This clonotype appeared once. The CDR3 totals 15 residues. Germline assignment: CDR1 KGHSH and CDR2 LQKENI. Trimming left V 0 bases short and J 5 bases short, with 12 bases between. RNA, at 0.5 to 1 ug, was reverse transcribed with random hexamers. Multiplex PCR with immunoSEQ amplified the TCR beta CDR3 across 54 Vbeta and 13 Jbeta. MiXCR, run by TCRdb on the immunoSEQ multiplex PCR reads, gives a single entry per CDR3 protein. The sample includes 140,000 to 150,000 distinct CDR3 sequences, 94% of them seen just once. The authors negatively isolated CD8+ and CD4+ T cells and FACS-enriched TEMRA cells.

The chain combines TRBV18 with TRBJ2-3; perhaps TRBD2 as D (5 bases). The sequence was collected from a human donor in good health. The sequencing sample was made of CD4+ T cells from PBMCs. The CDR3 coding sequence is TGTGCCAGCTCACCACCGGCGGGCCGTGGAGATACGCAGTATTTT. Protein sequence: CASSPPAGRGDTQYF.